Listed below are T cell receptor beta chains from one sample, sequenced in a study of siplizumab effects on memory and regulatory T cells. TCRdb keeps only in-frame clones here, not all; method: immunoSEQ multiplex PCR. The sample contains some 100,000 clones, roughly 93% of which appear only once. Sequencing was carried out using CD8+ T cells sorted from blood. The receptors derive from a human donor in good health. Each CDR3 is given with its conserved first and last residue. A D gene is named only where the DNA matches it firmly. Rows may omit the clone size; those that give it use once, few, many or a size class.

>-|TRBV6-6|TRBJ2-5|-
TGTGCCAGCAGTTACTCTTGGGCCCAGTACTTC
CASSYSWAQYF
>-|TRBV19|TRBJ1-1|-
TGTGCCAGTAGTATCCCGGCCGGGGTGTCAACTGAAGCTTTCTTT
CASSIPAGVSTEAFF
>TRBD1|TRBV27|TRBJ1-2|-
TGTGCCAGCAGGCCGGACCCAGGGGGTCGTGGCTACACCTTC
CASRPDPGGRGYTF
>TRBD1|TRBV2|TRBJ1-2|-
TGTGCCAGCAGTGATTGGGACAGTTATGGCTACACCTTC
CASSDWDSYGYTF
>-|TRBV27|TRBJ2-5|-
TGTGCCAGCAGTCCCATCGGGGCTGAGACCCAGTACTTC
CASSPIGAETQYF
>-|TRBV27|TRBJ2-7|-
TGTGCCAGCAGTTGGGGTCTCTCCTACGAGCAGTACTTC
CASSWGLSYEQYF
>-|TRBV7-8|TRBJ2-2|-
TGTGCCAGCAGCTTAGGCCTAAGTCGGGGGGCGAGAACCGGGGAGCTGTTTTTT
CASSLGLSRGARTGELFF
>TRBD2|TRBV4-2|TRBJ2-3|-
TGTGCCAGCAGCCAAGAAGGGCTAGCGGGAGGTACAGATACGCAGTATTTT
CASSQEGLAGGTDTQYF
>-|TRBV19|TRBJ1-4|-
TGTGCCAGTAGTACTTCGTGGGGAGGCGAAAAACTGTTTTTT
CASSTSWGGEKLFF
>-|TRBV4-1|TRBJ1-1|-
TGCGCCAGCAGCCAGGGGCGACAGTTGACTGAAGCTTTCTTT
CASSQGRQLTEAFF
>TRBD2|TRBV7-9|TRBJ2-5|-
TGTGCCGGCGGGGGATCCTTGGGGGAGACCCAGTACTTC
CAGGGSLGETQYF
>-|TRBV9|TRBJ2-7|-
TGTGCCAGCAGCGTAGAGGATGCCTACGAGCAGTACTTC
CASSVEDAYEQYF
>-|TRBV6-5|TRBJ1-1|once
TGTGCCAGCAGTTACTCGGGCAGATTGAACACTGAAGCTTTCTTT
CASSYSGRLNTEAFF
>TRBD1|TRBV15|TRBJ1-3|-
TGTGCCACCAGCTCCGGGACAGGGGTCGGAAACACCATATATTTT
CATSSGTGVGNTIYF
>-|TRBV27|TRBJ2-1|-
TGTGCCAGCAGTCTTCAGGGTTTGTTCAATGAGCAGTTCTTC
CASSLQGLFNEQFF
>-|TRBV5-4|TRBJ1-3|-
TGTGCCAGCAGCTTGCAGGGGAACTCTGGAAACACCATATATTTT
CASSLQGNSGNTIYF
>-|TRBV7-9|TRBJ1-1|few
TGTGCCAGCAGCTTAAGCACTGAAGCTTTCTTT
CASSLSTEAFF
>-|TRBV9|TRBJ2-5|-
TGTGCCAGCAGCGTAGCTGGGACAAAAGAGACCCAGTACTTC
CASSVAGTKETQYF
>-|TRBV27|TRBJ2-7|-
TGTGCCAGCCGGGACCTTGAAGTTAGCGAGCAGTACTTC
CASRDLEVSEQYF
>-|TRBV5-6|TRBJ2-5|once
TGTGCCAGCAGCTCCGGAACTTGGGAGACCCAGTACTTC
CASSSGTWETQYF
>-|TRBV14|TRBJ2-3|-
TGTGCCAGCAGCCTCGTGGGATATACGCAGTATTTT
CASSLVGYTQYF
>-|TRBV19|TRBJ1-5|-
TGTGCCAGTAGTATCTCGGGAGTTCAGCCCCAGCATTTT
CASSISGVQPQHF
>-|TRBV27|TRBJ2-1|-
TGTGCCAGCAGCCCAGTGGGGGCCAATGAGCAGTTCTTC
CASSPVGANEQFF
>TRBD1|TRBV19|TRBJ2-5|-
TGTGCCAGTAGCCGGACAGGCGAGTACCAAGAGACCCAGTACTTC
CASSRTGEYQETQYF
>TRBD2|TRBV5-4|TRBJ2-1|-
TGTGCCAGCTCCCCGGGGGGAAACAATGAGCAGTTCTTC
CASSPGGNNEQFF
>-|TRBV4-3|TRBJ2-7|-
TGCGCCAGCAGCCAGGAGGCAGCGGTCGCCTACGAGCAGTACTTC
CASSQEAAVAYEQYF
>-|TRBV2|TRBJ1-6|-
TGTGCCAGCAGTGAATTAGAGGGATTTGCACCCCTCCACTTT
CASSELEGFAPLHF
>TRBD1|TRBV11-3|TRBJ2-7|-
TGTGCCAGCAGCTTAGTCTCGGGACAGGGGTACGAGCAGTACTTC
CASSLVSGQGYEQYF
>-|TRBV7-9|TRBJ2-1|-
TGTGCCAGCAGCTTAGTGGACAGCTCCTACAATGAGCAGTTCTTC
CASSLVDSSYNEQFF
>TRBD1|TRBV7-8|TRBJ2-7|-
TGTGCCAGCAGCTTAGTGGGACAGGGAGTGCGCGAGCAGTACTTC
CASSLVGQGVREQYF
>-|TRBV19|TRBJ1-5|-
TGTGCCAGTAGTATGGCGGGGGCTGGCAATCAGCCCCAGCATTTT
CASSMAGAGNQPQHF
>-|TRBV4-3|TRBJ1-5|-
TGCGCCAGCAGCCAAGATCTAAACATGCGGGACCAGCCCCAGCATTTT
CASSQDLNMRDQPQHF
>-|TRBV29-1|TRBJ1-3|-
TGCAGCGTCGCGGACATATCTGGAAACACCATATATTTT
CSVADISGNTIYF
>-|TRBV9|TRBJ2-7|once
TGTGCCAGCAGCGTAGACCAGGGATCCGGACCCTACGAGCAGTACTTC
CASSVDQGSGPYEQYF
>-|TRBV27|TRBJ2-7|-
TGTGCCAGCAGTTTATCGGTGGACAGTAGCTACGAGCAGTACTTC
CASSLSVDSSYEQYF
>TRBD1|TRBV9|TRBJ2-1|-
TGTGCCAGCAGCCCTGGGACAGGGGACTATGAGCAGTTCTTC
CASSPGTGDYEQFF
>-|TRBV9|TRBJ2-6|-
TGTGCCAGCAGCAATGCCAACGTCCTGACTTTC
CASSNANVLTF
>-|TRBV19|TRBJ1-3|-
TGTGCCAGTACCGACGTCAGGAGCTCTGGAAACACCATATATTTT
CASTDVRSSGNTIYF
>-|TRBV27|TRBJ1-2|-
TGTGCCAGCAGTTTATCGTCGGGGGGTTTGCGCGGCTACACCTTC
CASSLSSGGLRGYTF
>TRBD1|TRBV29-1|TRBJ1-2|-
TGCAGCGTCGGAGACAGGGGGGGCTATGGCTACACCTTC
CSVGDRGGYGYTF
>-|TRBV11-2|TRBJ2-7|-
TGTGCCAGCAGCCCGTCCACCTACGAGCAGTACTTC
CASSPSTYEQYF
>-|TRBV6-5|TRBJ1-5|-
TGTGCCAGCAGCCGGACAAAGGGGGACGAGCAGCCCCAGCATTTT
CASSRTKGDEQPQHF
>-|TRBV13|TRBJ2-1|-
TGTGCCAGCAGCTTAGTGGCAGGGGCCGGAACTGAGCAGTTCTTC
CASSLVAGAGTEQFF
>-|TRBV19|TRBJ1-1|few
TGTGCCAGTAGTCAGGGCCTGAACACTGAAGCTTTCTTT
CASSQGLNTEAFF
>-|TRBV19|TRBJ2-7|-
TGTGCCAGTAGTATAGACGGGACCAACCCGGAGTACGAGCAGTACTTC
CASSIDGTNPEYEQYF
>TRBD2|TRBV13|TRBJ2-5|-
TGTGCCAGCAGCTGGACTAGCGGACTTCCCCCGGGGACCCAGTACTTC
CASSWTSGLPPGTQYF
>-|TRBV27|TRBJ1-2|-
TGTGCCAGCAGTCCCGGGACATTCTATGGCTACACCTTC
CASSPGTFYGYTF
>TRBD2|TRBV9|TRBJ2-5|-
TGTGCCAGCAGCGCCACTAGCGGGAGGGGAGAGACCCAGTACTTC
CASSATSGRGETQYF
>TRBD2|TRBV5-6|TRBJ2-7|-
TGTGCCAGCAGCCCCATAGCGGGAGGGGGGTTCTACGAGCAGTACTTC
CASSPIAGGGFYEQYF
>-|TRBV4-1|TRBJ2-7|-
TGCGCCAGCAGCCGGGAGCCGGGACACGTTATGACCTACGAGCAGTACTTC
CASSREPGHVMTYEQYF
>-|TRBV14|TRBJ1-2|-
TGTGCCAGCAGCCAGTTACCGGGGTTAAATGGCTACACCTTC
CASSQLPGLNGYTF
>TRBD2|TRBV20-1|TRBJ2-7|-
TGCAGTGCCCGGGGGGACGAGCAGTACTTC
CSARGDEQYF